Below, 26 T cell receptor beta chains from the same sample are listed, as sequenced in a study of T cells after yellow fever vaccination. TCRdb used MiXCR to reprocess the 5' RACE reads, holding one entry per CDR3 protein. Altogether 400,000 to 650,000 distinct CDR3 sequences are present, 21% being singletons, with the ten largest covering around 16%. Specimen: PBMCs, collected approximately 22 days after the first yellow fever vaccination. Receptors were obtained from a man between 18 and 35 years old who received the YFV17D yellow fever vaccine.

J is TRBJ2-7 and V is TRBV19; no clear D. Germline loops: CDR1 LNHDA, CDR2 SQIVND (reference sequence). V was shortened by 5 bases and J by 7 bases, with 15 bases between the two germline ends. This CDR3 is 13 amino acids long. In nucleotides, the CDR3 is TGTGCCAGTAGTTCGGGCCTGGGGTCGGAGCAGTACTTC. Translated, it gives CASSSGLGSEQYF.

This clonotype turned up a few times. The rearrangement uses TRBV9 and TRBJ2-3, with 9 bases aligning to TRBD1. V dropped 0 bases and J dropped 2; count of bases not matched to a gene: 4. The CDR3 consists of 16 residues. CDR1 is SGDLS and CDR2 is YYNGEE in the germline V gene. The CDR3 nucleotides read TGTGCCAGCAGCGTAGGGGGACAGGGAGACACAGATACGCAGTATTTT. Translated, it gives CASSVGGQGDTDTQYF.

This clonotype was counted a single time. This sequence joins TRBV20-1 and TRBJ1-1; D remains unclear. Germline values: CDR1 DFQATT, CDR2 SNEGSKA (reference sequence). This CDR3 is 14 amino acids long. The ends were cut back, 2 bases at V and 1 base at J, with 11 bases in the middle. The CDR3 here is CSARRDPANTEAFF. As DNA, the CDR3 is TGCAGTGCTAGAAGGGATCCAGCGAACACTGAAGCTTTCTTT.

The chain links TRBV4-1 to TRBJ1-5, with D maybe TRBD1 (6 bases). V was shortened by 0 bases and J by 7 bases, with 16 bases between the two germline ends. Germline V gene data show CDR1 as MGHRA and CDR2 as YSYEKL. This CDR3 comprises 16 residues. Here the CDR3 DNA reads TGCGCCAGCAGCCAAGAGGGGGGGCAGTCTGCCCAGCCCCAGCATTTT. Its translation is CASSQEGGQSAQPQHF.

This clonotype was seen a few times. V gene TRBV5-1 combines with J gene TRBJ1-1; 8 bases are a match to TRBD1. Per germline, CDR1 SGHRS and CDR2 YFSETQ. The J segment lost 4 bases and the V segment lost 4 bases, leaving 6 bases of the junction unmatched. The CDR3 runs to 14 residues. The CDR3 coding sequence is TGCGCCAGCAGCCTAGGACAGGGCATCACTGAAGCTTTCTTT. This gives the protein CASSLGQGITEAFF.

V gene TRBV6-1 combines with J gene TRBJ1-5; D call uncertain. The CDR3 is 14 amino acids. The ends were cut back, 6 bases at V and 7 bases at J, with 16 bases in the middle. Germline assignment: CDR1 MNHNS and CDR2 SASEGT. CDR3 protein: CASRVDFPNQPQHF. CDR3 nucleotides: TGTGCCAGCAGAGTCGACTTTCCCAACCAGCCCCAGCATTTT.

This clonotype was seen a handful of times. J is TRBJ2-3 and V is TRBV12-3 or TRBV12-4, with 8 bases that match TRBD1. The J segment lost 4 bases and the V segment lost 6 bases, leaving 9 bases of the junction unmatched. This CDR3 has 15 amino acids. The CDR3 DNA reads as TGTGCCAGCAGCTGGGACAGGTCTTCCGCAGATACGCAGTATTTT. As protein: CASSWDRSSADTQYF.

The CDR3 reads CSPTGEGYGYTF. For the CDR3, the DNA is TGCAGTCCCACAGGGGAAGGCTATGGCTACACCTTC. V gene TRBV20-1 combines with J gene TRBJ1-2; 7 bases are shared with TRBD1. The length of the CDR3 is 12 residues. CDR1 DFQATT and CDR2 SNEGSKA come from the germline V gene (reference sequence). After removal of 8 bases from V and 4 bases from J, the junction contained 7 bases not matched to a gene.

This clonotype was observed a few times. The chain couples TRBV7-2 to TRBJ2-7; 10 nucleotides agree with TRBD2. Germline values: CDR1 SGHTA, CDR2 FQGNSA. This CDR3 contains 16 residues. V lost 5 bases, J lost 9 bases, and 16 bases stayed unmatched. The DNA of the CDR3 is TGTGCCAGCAGCCCTAGCGGGCTAGCGGGGGAGTATGTGCAGTACTTC. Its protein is CASSPSGLAGEYVQYF.

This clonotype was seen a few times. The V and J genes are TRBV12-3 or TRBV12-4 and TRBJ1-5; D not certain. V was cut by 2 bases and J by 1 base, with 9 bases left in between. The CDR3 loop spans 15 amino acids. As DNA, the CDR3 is TGTGCCAGCAGTTTACTAACCACAAGCAATCAGCCCCAGCATTTT. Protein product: CASSLLTTSNQPQHF.

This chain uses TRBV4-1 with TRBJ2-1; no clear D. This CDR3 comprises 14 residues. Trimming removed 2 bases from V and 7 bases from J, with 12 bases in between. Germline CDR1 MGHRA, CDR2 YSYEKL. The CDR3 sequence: CASSQRTTKNEQFF. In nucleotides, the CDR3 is TGCGCCAGCAGCCAAAGGACGACAAAGAATGAGCAGTTCTTC.

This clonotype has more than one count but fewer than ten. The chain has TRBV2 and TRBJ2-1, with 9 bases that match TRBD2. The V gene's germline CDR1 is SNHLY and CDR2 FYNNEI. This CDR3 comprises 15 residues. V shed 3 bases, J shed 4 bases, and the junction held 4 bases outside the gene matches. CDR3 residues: CASSDATSGYNEQFF. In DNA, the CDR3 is TGTGCCAGCAGTGATGCGACTAGCGGTTACAATGAGCAGTTCTTC. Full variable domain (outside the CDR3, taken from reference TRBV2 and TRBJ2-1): EPEVTQTPSHQVTQMGQEVILRCVPISNHLYFYWYRQILGQKVEFLVSFYNNEISEKSEIFDDQFSVERPDGSNFTLKIRSTKLEDSAMYFCASSDATSGYNEQFFGPGTRLTVL.

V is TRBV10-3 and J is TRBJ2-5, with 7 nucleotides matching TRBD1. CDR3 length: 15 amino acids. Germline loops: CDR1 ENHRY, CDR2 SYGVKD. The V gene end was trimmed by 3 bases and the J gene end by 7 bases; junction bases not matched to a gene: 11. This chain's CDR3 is CAISDLGGDRGTQYF. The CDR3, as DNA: TGTGCCATCAGTGACCTAGGGGGCGACCGGGGGACCCAGTACTTC.

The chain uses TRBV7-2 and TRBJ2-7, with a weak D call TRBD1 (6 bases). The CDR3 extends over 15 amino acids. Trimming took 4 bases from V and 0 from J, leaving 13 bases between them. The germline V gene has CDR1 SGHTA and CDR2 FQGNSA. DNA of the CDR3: TGTGCCAGCAGCTCACAGGGTGGAAGCTCCTACGAGCAGTACTTC. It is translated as CASSSQGGSSYEQYF.

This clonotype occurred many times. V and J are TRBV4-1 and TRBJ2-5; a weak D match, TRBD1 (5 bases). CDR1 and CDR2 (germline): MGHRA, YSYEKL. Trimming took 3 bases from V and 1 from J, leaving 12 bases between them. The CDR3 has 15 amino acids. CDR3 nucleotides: TGCGCCAGCAGCCATCTGGTAGGGGCCCAAGAGACCCAGTACTTC. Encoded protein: CASSHLVGAQETQYF.

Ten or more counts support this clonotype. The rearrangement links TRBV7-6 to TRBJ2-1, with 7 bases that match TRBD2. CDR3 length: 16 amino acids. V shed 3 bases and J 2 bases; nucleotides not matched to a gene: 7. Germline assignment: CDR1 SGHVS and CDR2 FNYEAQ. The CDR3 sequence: CASSLGSSGTYNEQFF. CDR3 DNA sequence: TGTGCCAGCAGCTTGGGTTCTAGCGGAACCTACAATGAGCAGTTCTTC.

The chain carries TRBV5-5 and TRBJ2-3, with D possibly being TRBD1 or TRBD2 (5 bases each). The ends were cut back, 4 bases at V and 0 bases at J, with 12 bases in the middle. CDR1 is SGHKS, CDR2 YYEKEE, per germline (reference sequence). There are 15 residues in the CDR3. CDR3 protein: CASSPPGRSTDTQYF. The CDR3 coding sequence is TGTGCCAGCAGCCCCCCGGGGCGGAGCACAGATACGCAGTATTTT.

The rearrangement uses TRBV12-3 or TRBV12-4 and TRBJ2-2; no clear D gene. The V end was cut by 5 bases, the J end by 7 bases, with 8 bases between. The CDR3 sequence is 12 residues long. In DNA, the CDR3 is TGTGCCAGCAGTCCCAATATCGGGGAGCTGTTTTTT. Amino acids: CASSPNIGELFF.

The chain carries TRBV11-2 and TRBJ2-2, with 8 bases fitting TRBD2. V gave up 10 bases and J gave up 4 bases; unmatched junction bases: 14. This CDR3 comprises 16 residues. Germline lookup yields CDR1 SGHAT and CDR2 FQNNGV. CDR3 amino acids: CATRGAGGHVTGELFF. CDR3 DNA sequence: TGTGCCACCAGAGGTGCGGGGGGCCATGTCACCGGGGAGCTGTTTTTT. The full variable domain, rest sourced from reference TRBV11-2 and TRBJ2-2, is EAGVAQSPRYKIIEKRQSVAFWCNPISGHATLYWYQQILGQGPKLLIQFQNNGVVDDSQLPKDRFSAERLKGVDSTLKIQPAKLEDSAVYLCATRGAGGHVTGELFFGEGSRLTVL.

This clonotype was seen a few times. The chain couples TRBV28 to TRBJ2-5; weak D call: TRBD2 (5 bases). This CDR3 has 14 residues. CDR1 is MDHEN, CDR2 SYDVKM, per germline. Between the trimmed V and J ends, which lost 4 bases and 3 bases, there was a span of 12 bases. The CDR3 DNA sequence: TGTGCCAGCAGTTCCCCAGCGGCGGAAGAGACCCAGTACTTC. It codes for CASSSPAAEETQYF.

In DNA, the CDR3 is TGCAGTGCTAGACAGCATAGCAATCAGCCCCAGCATTTT. Encoded protein: CSARQHSNQPQHF. This chain joins TRBV20-1 and TRBJ1-5; no definite D call. The CDR3 is 13 residues long. Per germline, CDR1 DFQATT and CDR2 SNEGSKA (reference sequence). Trimming took off 2 bases at V and 0 bases at J, with 5 bases between the two ends.

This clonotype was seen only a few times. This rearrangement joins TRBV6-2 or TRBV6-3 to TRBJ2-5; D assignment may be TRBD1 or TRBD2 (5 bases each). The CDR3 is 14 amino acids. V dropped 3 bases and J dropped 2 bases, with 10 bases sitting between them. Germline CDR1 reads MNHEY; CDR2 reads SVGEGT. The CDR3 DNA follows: TGTGCCAGCAGTTATGGATGGGGGCAAGAGACCCAGTACTTC. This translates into CASSYGWGQETQYF.

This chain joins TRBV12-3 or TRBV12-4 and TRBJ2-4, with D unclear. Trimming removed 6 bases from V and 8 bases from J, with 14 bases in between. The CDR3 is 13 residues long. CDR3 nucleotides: TGTGCCAGCAGAAGGGTGGGGTCCGACATTCAGTACTTC. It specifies CASRRVGSDIQYF.

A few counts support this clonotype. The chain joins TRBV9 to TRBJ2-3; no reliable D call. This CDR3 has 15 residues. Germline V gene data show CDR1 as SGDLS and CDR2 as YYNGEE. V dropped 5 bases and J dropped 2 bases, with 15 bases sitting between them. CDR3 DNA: TGTGCCAGCAGTGCACGAGTGGGCCTCACAGATACGCAGTATTTT. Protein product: CASSARVGLTDTQYF.

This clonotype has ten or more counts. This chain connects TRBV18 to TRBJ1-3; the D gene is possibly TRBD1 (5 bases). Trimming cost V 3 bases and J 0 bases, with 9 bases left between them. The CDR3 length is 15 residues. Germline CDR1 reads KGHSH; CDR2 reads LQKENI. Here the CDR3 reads CASSPLQVSGNTIYF. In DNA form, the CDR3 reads TGTGCCAGCTCACCCCTACAGGTCTCTGGAAACACCATATATTTT. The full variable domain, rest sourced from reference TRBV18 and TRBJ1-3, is NAGVMQNPRHLVRRRGQEARLRCSPMKGHSHVYWYRQLPEEGLKFMVYLQKENIIDESGMPKERFSAEFPKEGPSILRIQQVVRGDSAAYFCASSPLQVSGNTIYFGEGSWLTVV.

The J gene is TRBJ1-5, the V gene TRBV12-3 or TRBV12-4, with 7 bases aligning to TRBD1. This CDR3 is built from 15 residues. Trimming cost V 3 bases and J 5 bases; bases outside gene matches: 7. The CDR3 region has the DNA TGTGCCAGCAGTTTTGGGGGGACAGTAGATCAGCCCCAGCATTTT. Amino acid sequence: CASSFGGTVDQPQHF.